The rows below give T cell receptor beta chains drawn from one sample of a study of blood T cell repertoires in COVID-19. The data were produced by immunoSEQ multiplex PCR, yet TCRdb's version contains in-frame clones alone and is incomplete. The data hold under 250,000 clones, with around 85% observed a single time. Material for sequencing was PBMCs or T cells enriched from blood (not recorded which). These receptor sequences come from a woman aged 40 to 50 with acute COVID-19. CDR3s include the opening cysteine and the closing phenylalanine or tryptophan. A D gene is named only where the DNA matches it firmly. A row's size may be missing; if present it is once, few, many or a size class.

clone size	V gene	D gene	J gene	CDR3 protein	CDR3 DNA
-	TRBV11-2	TRBD1	TRBJ2-1	CASSSDRVNEQFF	TGTGCCAGCAGCTCCGACAGGGTCAATGAGCAGTTCTTC
-	TRBV15	TRBD1	TRBJ1-2	CATSTGQGWDGYTF	TGTGCCACCAGCACGGGACAGGGATGGGATGGCTACACCTTC
once	TRBV2	TRBD1	TRBJ1-2	CASQGDFYGYTF	TGTGCCAGCCAGGGGGATTTTTATGGCTACACCTTC
-	TRBV11-2	-	TRBJ2-7	CASSLDRNEQYF	TGTGCCAGCAGCTTAGACAGGAACGAGCAGTACTTC
-	TRBV29-1	-	TRBJ1-1	CSVGRGAEAFF	TGCAGCGTTGGCAGGGGAGCTGAAGCTTTCTTT
-	TRBV6-5	TRBD1	TRBJ1-2	CASTGSGGYGYTF	TGTGCCAGCACAGGATCAGGGGGCTATGGCTACACCTTC
-	TRBV7-9	-	TRBJ1-1	CASSLASPEAFF	TGTGCCAGCAGCTTAGCTAGCCCTGAAGCTTTCTTT
few	TRBV28	TRBD1	TRBJ1-5	CASKGARTDQPQHF	TGTGCCAGCAAGGGGGCACGAACGGATCAGCCCCAGCATTTT
-	TRBV4-3	-	TRBJ1-2	CASSQENRGGHGYTF	TGCGCCAGCAGCCAAGAAAATAGGGGAGGCCATGGCTACACCTTC
-	TRBV7-8	-	TRBJ2-3	CASSLSRASTDTQYF	TGTGCCAGCAGCTTATCGCGGGCCTCCACAGATACGCAGTATTTT
-	TRBV25-1	TRBD1	TRBJ2-2	CASRPRWAGGNGELFF	TGTGCCAGCAGACCTAGGTGGGCAGGGGGAAACGGGGAGCTGTTTTTT
-	TRBV6-6	-	TRBJ1-4	CASSYSRTDEKLFF	TGTGCCAGCAGTTACTCGCGGACAGATGAAAAACTGTTTTTT
once	TRBV12-2	-	TRBJ2-2	CASRLGTERANTGELFF	TGTGCAAGTCGCTTAGGGACAGAGCGAGCGAACACCGGGGAGCTGTTTTTT
-	TRBV5-1	-	TRBJ2-1	CASTRYSGGGEQFF	TGCGCCAGCACCCGATACTCGGGTGGGGGGGAGCAGTTCTTC
-	TRBV7-8	-	TRBJ2-5	CASSPTILGADQETQYF	TGTGCCAGCAGCCCGACCATCTTGGGGGCCGACCAAGAGACCCAGTACTTC
-	TRBV5-6	-	TRBJ2-7	CASQQGGKQYF	TGTGCCAGCCAACAGGGCGGCAAGCAGTACTTC
-	TRBV29-1	-	TRBJ1-5	CSVQAQESQPQHF	TGCAGCGTGCAGGCACAGGAAAGTCAGCCCCAGCATTTT
-	TRBV27	TRBD1	TRBJ1-6	CASSLTGINNSPLHF	TGTGCCAGCAGTTTGACAGGGATTAACAATTCACCCCTCCACTTT
once	TRBV3-1/TRBV3-2	-	TRBJ2-3	CASSPGFSSTDTQYF	TGTGCCAGCAGCCCTGGTTTCAGTAGCACAGATACGCAGTATTTT
-	TRBV5-1	TRBD1	TRBJ2-3	CASSLLQGAKDTQYF	TGCGCCAGCAGCCTTCTACAGGGGGCGAAAGATACGCAGTATTTT
-	TRBV2	-	TRBJ1-2	CASSETGPNYGYTF	TGTGCCAGCAGTGAAACAGGGCCCAACTATGGCTACACCTTC
-	TRBV20-1	-	TRBJ1-2	CSAGLPYGYTF	TGCAGTGCTGGACTGCCCTATGGCTACACCTTC
-	TRBV2	TRBD1	TRBJ1-5	CASSAGTAYQPQHF	TGTGCCAGCAGTGCGGGGACAGCATATCAGCCCCAGCATTTT
-	TRBV24-1	-	TRBJ1-5	CATSEGSSNQPQHF	TGTGCCACCAGTGAGGGCTCCTCAAATCAGCCCCAGCATTTT
-	TRBV28	-	TRBJ1-5	CASSLIQGSNQPQHF	TGTGCCAGCAGTTTAATTCAGGGAAGCAATCAGCCCCAGCATTTT
-	TRBV6-4	-	TRBJ2-7	CASRQDNWGEKSYEQYF	TGTGCCAGCAGACAGGATAACTGGGGGGAAAAATCCTACGAGCAGTACTTC
-	TRBV5-1	TRBD2	TRBJ2-3	CASTLAGGSDTQYF	TGCGCCAGCACACTAGCGGGGGGCAGCGATACGCAGTATTTT
-	TRBV3-1/TRBV3-2	-	TRBJ1-2	CASSQGLYYGYTF	TGTGCCAGCAGCCAAGGACTTTACTATGGCTACACCTTC
-	TRBV4-1	TRBD1	TRBJ2-7	CASSRDRGIPYEQYF	TGCGCCAGCAGCAGGGACAGGGGGATCCCATACGAGCAGTACTTC
-	TRBV4-2	TRBD2	TRBJ2-5	CASSQDQLAGGRSETQYF	TGTGCCAGCAGCCAAGATCAGCTAGCGGGGGGGCGGTCAGAGACCCAGTACTTC
-	TRBV27	-	TRBJ2-2	CASSLAGNTGELFF	TGTGCCAGCAGTTTAGCGGGGAACACCGGGGAGCTGTTTTTT
-	TRBV4-3	-	TRBJ2-2	CASSSGNTGELFF	TGCGCCAGCAGTAGCGGAAACACCGGGGAGCTGTTTTTT
-	TRBV27	-	TRBJ2-7	CASSFRIDSYSYEQYF	TGTGCCAGCAGTTTCCGGATTGACAGTTACTCCTACGAGCAGTACTTC
-	TRBV7-8	-	TRBJ2-5	CASSGPFGQGPQETQYF	TGTGCCAGCAGCGGCCCCTTTGGGCAGGGGCCCCAAGAGACCCAGTACTTC
-	TRBV1	-	TRBJ2-7	CTSSQDRKVARPYEQYF	TGCACCAGCAGCCAAGATCGGAAGGTAGCGAGACCCTACGAGCAGTACTTC
-	TRBV29-1	-	TRBJ1-2	CSAIKGDGNYGYTF	TGCAGCGCAATAAAGGGGGACGGCAACTATGGCTACACCTTC
-	TRBV6-5	-	TRBJ2-1	CASSYSGGGNEQFF	TGTGCCAGCAGTTACTCGGGAGGGGGTAATGAGCAGTTCTTC
-	TRBV19	-	TRBJ2-2	CASSPRQAPRTGELFF	TGTGCCAGTAGTCCTAGACAGGCCCCGAGGACCGGGGAGCTGTTTTTT
-	TRBV7-8	-	TRBJ2-7	CASSLVAESSYEQYF	TGTGCCAGCAGCTTAGTCGCAGAAAGCTCCTACGAGCAGTACTTC
-	TRBV9	TRBD2	TRBJ2-3	CASSEAGLETDTQYF	TGTGCCAGCAGCGAAGCGGGACTAGAAACAGATACGCAGTATTTT
-	TRBV19	TRBD1	TRBJ2-2	CASSMGTGGPGELFF	TGTGCCAGTAGTATGGGAACAGGGGGCCCCGGGGAGCTGTTTTTT
few	TRBV14	-	TRBJ1-2	CASSQSLYYGYTF	TGTGCCAGCAGCCAATCTTTGTATTATGGCTACACCTTC
-	TRBV7-3	-	TRBJ2-3	CASSPNTDTQYF	TGTGCCAGCAGCCCAAACACAGATACGCAGTATTTT
few	TRBV6-5	-	TRBJ1-4	CASSSGRKKLFF	TGTGCCAGCAGTTCTGGGAGGAAAAAACTGTTTTTT
few	TRBV19	-	TRBJ1-1	CASSIAGSSEAFF	TGTGCCAGTAGTATAGCAGGGTCCTCCGAAGCTTTCTTT
many	TRBV5-1	TRBD2	TRBJ2-3	CASSPAGPTDTQYF	TGCGCCAGCAGCCCAGCGGGACCCACAGATACGCAGTATTTT